The clone carrying this T cell receptor beta chain appeared many times. Its antigen is unknown. With a much larger clone just one base away, this may be a read error. From the multiplex PCR reads, TCRdb called clonotypes with MiXCR, one entry per CDR3 protein. The table lists approximately 150,000 distinct CDR3 sequences, 30% to 35% of them singletons. These data originate in a study of breast tumors, draining lymph nodes, adjacent tissues. Broader study findings: Compared with lymph nodes, tumors were less diverse; compared with nontumor tissue, more. Findings are consistent with lymph node origin and intratumoral expansion of most tumor T cells.

CDR3 size: 14 residues. The germline CDR1 and CDR2 sequences are SGHNT and YYREEE (reference sequence). The ends were cut back, 6 bases at V and 4 bases at J, with 16 bases in the middle. The lymph nodes were axillary draining lymph nodes from breast cancer patients. The TCR was taken from a female donor with breast cancer. Some clones in this sample may be carry-over from other donors' samples. Sequencing was carried out using axillary lymph node tissue. The genes are TRBV5-4 and TRBJ2-5; D possibly corresponds to TRBD2 (5 bases). The CDR3 DNA follows: TGTGCCAGCAAATCGCGGTTTGCGGGAGAGACCCAGTACTTC. Its protein product is CASKSRFAGETQYF.